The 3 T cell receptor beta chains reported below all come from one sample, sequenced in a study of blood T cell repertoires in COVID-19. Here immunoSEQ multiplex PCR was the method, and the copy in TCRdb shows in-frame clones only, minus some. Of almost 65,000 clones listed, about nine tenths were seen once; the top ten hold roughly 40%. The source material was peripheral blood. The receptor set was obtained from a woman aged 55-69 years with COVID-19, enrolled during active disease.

The CDR3 spells CASSQSLAGGYNEQFF. As DNA, the CDR3 is TGTGCCAGCAGCCAATCCCTAGCGGGGGGCTACAATGAGCAGTTCTTC. V is TRBV3-1 (or the pseudogene TRBV3-2) and J is TRBJ2-1; TRBD2 matches at 11 bases. This CDR3 is built from 16 residues. From germline, CDR1 is LGHDT and CDR2 YNNKEL (reference sequence). With 2 bases clipped from V and 3 bases from J, the junction kept 3 bases outside the gene matches.

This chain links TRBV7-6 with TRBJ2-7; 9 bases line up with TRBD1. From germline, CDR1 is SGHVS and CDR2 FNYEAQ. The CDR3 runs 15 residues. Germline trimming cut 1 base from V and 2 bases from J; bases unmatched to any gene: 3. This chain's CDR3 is CASSLGDRVAYEQYF. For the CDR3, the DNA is TGTGCCAGCAGCTTAGGGGACAGGGTTGCCTACGAGCAGTACTTC.

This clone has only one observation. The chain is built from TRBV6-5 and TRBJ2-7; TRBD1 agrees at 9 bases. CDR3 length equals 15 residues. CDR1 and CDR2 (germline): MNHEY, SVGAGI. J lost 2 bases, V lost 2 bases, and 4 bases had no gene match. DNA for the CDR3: TGTGCCAGCAGTTACGGGGGACAGGGAACCTACGAGCAGTACTTC. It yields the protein CASSYGGQGTYEQYF.